The subject of this entry is one T cell receptor (beta chain). This entry belongs to a study of CD8+ T cells in alopecia areata. The CDR3 is 15 amino acids. The V gene's germline CDR1 is LNHNV and CDR2 YYDKDF (reference sequence). Trimming took off 3 bases at V and 2 bases at J, with 14 bases between the two ends. Treatment of the sample: oral pan-JAK inhibitor, 5-10 mg twice daily. From alopecia areata patients, lesional scalp punch biopsies and peripheral blood were collected. cDNA reverse transcribed from extracted RNA served as the sequencing template. Clones were sequenced by immunoSEQ multiplex PCR, and TCRdb holds only the in-frame ones, with some missing. The sample holds some 170,000 clones, about 55% seen once.

Sequencing used CD8+ T cells sorted from blood, obtained at week 24, from a patient treated with tofacitinib. J is TRBJ2-7 and V is TRBV15; D might be TRBD1 or TRBD2, each matching 5 bases. The TCR originated in a human donor with alopecia areata. Here the CDR3 DNA reads TGTGCCACCAGCAGTGAATCCGGGACCGCCTACGAGCAGTACTTC. Its protein product is CATSSESGTAYEQYF.